Described below is a single T cell receptor (beta chain) sequence and its context. It lacks a known antigen. One base away there is no much larger clone; base qualities are not given. This entry comes from a study of blood T cell repertoires in COVID-19 (dated by TCRdb to 2018 to 2020). Turning to the overall study: Samples covering the acute and convalescent phases of COVID-19 were provided by collaborators in the United States, Italy and Spain. The material from the prospective study consisted of cDNA or gDNA derived from T cells, B-cell-depleted T cells, or PBMCs. The samples were drawn from the first 160 participants of the ongoing ImmuneRACE study and from more than 1,000 subjects provided by 6 global collaborators. Where HLA class I and class II types were available, the types were taken from metadata supplied by the sample provider, not from assay-based typing. Sample metadata almost always included a de-identified subject ID, COVID-19 status, age in years and sex. A freely available public database, intended as a resource for researchers studying the immune response to SARS-CoV-2, is where the repertoires were released. The dataset comprised deeply sampled blood TCRbeta repertoires from subjects exposed to, actively infected with, or recovered from COVID-19.

Germline trimming: 4 bases from V, 5 bases from J; junction bases outside gene matches: 6. The germline V gene (reference sequence) provides CDR1 MNHEY and CDR2 SMNVEV. The CDR3 sequence holds 14 residues, the cysteine and phenylalanine included. This entry keeps only the CDR3 DNA: 42 bases, framed from base 1. The immunoSEQ Assay, a bias-controlled multiplex PCR, was used to amplify TCRbeta CDR3 regions from genomic DNA. As for the original processing: The number of nucleated cells in each sample was estimated by amplification of reference gene primers within the assay. To quantify the absolute abundance of each unique TCRbeta CDR3 rearrangement, sequence reads were collapsed and filtered. For each sample, productive Simpson clonality was calculated as the square root of Simpson's diversity index across productive rearrangements. TCRdb limited this immuneACCESS table to in-frame rearrangements with V and J called. A share of clones is missing; checked studies link under half to unresolved V genes, and the rest is unexplained. V and J calls and clone size come straight from that table; D and trimming were deduced from the DNA. Present in this sample are around 200,000 clones, 70% to 90% of which were seen just once. The ten largest clones take up 5.9% of the sample.

On the study overall, not on this receptor specifically: The amount of clinical and demographic metadata varied by source and participant and was provided uncurated.

Collaborating institutions collected whole blood in K2EDTA tubes following their own protocols. Collaborator samples were shipped for TCRbeta analysis as frozen whole blood, isolated PBMCs, or DNA extracted from either sample type. The chain was built from TRBV27 and TRBJ1-1; the central 8 bases match TRBD1. This clonotype was sampled from an older man with acute or convalescent COVID-19. Specimen: peripheral blood. The CDR3 protein: CASSWTGRGTEAFF. The DNA is as follows: TGTGCCAGCAGTTGGACAGGGAGAGGTACTGAAGCTTTCTTT.